A single sample is the source of the 17 T cell receptor beta chains below, sequenced in a study of T cell changes during pregnancy in multiple sclerosis. TCRdb's copy holds only in-frame clones and misses some; the assay was immunoSEQ multiplex PCR. The sample has about 59,000 clones; 92% are singletons. The starting material was peripheral blood, obtained in the first trimester of pregnancy. Source of these receptors: a female donor with multiple sclerosis, enrolled in a pregnancy study.

The J gene is TRBJ2-2, the V gene TRBV6-1, with D possibly TRBD2 on 6 matching bases. This CDR3 spans 15 amino acids. Per germline, CDR1 MNHNS and CDR2 SASEGT. Trimming took 4 bases from V and 4 from J, leaving 13 bases between them. CDR3 nucleotides: TGTGCCAGCAGTGCCGGGCTAGCGCTCACCGGGGAGCTGTTTTTT. Translation: CASSAGLALTGELFF.

This chain joins TRBV5-1 and TRBJ2-1; TRBD2 matches at 7 bases. The germline CDR1 and CDR2 sequences are SGHRS and YFSETQ. This CDR3 is built from 15 residues. Unmatched junction bases numbered 9, after V lost 5 bases and J lost 4 bases. Here the CDR3 reads CASRPAGNSYNEQFF. CDR3 DNA sequence: TGCGCCAGCAGGCCAGCGGGAAATTCTTACAATGAGCAGTTCTTC.

V gene TRBV9 combines with J gene TRBJ2-5; unclear D gene. Germline lookup yields CDR1 SGDLS and CDR2 YYNGEE. CDR3 length equals 14 residues. Trimming took 0 bases from V and 4 from J, leaving 10 bases between them. The CDR3 coding sequence is TGTGCCAGCAGCGTAGGACGTCCGGGAGAGACCCAGTACTTC. Translating gives CASSVGRPGETQYF.

CDR3: CASSSSRGGKQFF. DNA for the CDR3: TGTGCCAGCAGTTCTAGTAGGGGGGGGAAGCAGTTCTTC. The chain recombines TRBV27 with TRBJ2-1, with a possible D match to TRBD2 (7 bases). With 4 bases removed from V and 11 bases from J, the gap between germline ends came to 15 bases. Per germline, CDR1 MNHEY and CDR2 SMNVEV (reference sequence). The CDR3 loop spans 13 amino acids.

The genes are TRBV30 and TRBJ1-1; weak D call: TRBD1 (5 bases). This CDR3 has 13 amino acids. Trimming pared 2 bases from V and 9 bases from J, leaving 16 bases between. The germline CDR1 and CDR2 sequences are GTSNPN and SVGIG (reference sequence). CDR3 bases: TGTGCCTGGAGTAGCCTTGGACAAACACAAGCTTTCTTT. Translation: CAWSSLGQTQAFF. Drawing the rest from reference TRBV30 and TRBJ1-1, the complete variable domain is SQTIHQWPATLVQPVGSPLSLECTVEGTSNPNLYWYRQAAGRGLQLLFYSVGIGQISSEVPQNLSASRPQDRQFILSSKKLLLSDSGFYLCAWSSLGQTQAFFGQGTRLTVV.

The chain couples TRBV19 to TRBJ1-1; 8 positions agree with TRBD1. The CDR3 sequence is 14 residues long. CDR1 and CDR2 (germline): LNHDA, SQIVND (reference sequence). The V segment lost 3 bases and the J segment 4 bases; nucleotides outside the gene matches: 4. CDR3 DNA sequence: TGTGCCAGTAGTATCTCAGGGGGCGGCACTGAAGCTTTCTTT. Its protein product is CASSISGGGTEAFF. The complete variable domain, with remaining parts taken from reference TRBV19 and TRBJ1-1, reads DGGITQSPKYLFRKEGQNVTLSCEQNLNHDAMYWYRQDPGQGLRLIYYSQIVNDFQKGDIAEGYSVSREKKESFPLTVTSAQKNPTAFYLCASSISGGGTEAFFGQGTRLTVV.

V and J are TRBV28 and TRBJ2-3; 7 nucleotides match TRBD2. The germline V gene has CDR1 MDHEN and CDR2 SYDVKM. V shed 10 bases and J 3 bases; nucleotides not matched to a gene: 10. The CDR3 extends over 14 amino acids. The DNA for the CDR3 is TGTGCCACCAGGATTGAGGGACTAACAGATACGCAGTATTTT. Its protein is CATRIEGLTDTQYF.

The V gene is TRBV7-6, the J gene TRBJ2-5; the match to TRBD2 covers 12 bases. The CDR3 is 15 residues long. The ends lost 5 bases at V and 4 bases at J; junction bases unmatched: 5. Germline lookup yields CDR1 SGHVS and CDR2 FNYEAQ. The DNA for the CDR3 is TGTGCCAGCAGCCTGACTAGCGGGAGCGGAGAGACCCAGTACTTC. The encoded protein is CASSLTSGSGETQYF. The full variable domain, rest sourced from reference TRBV7-6 and TRBJ2-5, is GAGVSQSPRYKVTKRGQDVALRCDPISGHVSLYWYRQALGQGPEFLTYFNYEAQQDKSGLPNDRFSAERPEGSISTLTIQRTEQRDSAMYRCASSLTSGSGETQYFGPGTRLLVL.

This clone appeared once. The rearrangement uses TRBV4-2 and TRBJ2-7; TRBD2 matches at 7 bases. With V trimmed by 0 bases and J by 5 bases, 7 bases remained unmatched. The CDR3 is 15 amino acids. Per the germline V gene, CDR1 is LGHNA and CDR2 is YNFKEQ. The CDR3 DNA follows: TGTGCCAGCAGCCAAGAAGGCACTAGCGTGCACGAGCAGTACTTC. This translates into CASSQEGTSVHEQYF.

The chain combines TRBV9 with TRBJ2-5, with D hard to call. In germline, CDR1 is SGDLS, CDR2 YYNGEE. The germline V and J ends were trimmed by 0 bases and 6 bases, with 12 bases remaining between them. The CDR3 has 14 amino acids. CDR3 DNA: TGTGCCAGCAGCGTAGTGGGCGATCTGAAGACCCAGTACTTC. It encodes CASSVVGDLKTQYF.

This sequence joins TRBV7-9 and TRBJ2-1, with 7 bases identical to TRBD2. Germline values: CDR1 SEHNR, CDR2 FQNEAQ (reference sequence). This CDR3 region has 14 residues. The V segment lost 5 bases and the J segment 8 bases; nucleotides outside the gene matches: 9. The DNA for the CDR3 is TGTGCCAGCAGCCCCGGGTTGGGAGGGTATGAGCAGTTCTTC. Encoded protein: CASSPGLGGYEQFF.

This clone occurred once. The V and J genes are TRBV27 and TRBJ1-2; 7 bases map to TRBD1. Losses at the gene ends were 5 bases for V and 7 bases for J; bases not matched to a gene: 10. This CDR3 region has 14 residues. Per the germline V gene, CDR1 is MNHEY and CDR2 is SMNVEV (reference sequence). The CDR3 coding sequence is TGTGCCAGCAGTCCCGAGGGGGCAGAGAGTGGCTACACCTTC. Protein: CASSPEGAESGYTF.

The V gene is TRBV5-4, the J gene TRBJ2-1, with D tentatively TRBD2 (5 bases). The germline V gene encodes CDR1 SGHNT and CDR2 YYREEE (reference sequence). V dropped 1 base and J dropped 12 bases, with 11 bases sitting between them. The CDR3 has 12 amino acids. Here the CDR3 DNA reads TGTGCCAGCAGCTTGCCCGGAGGAGGGCAGTTCTTC. The encoded protein is CASSLPGGGQFF.

The J gene is TRBJ1-1, the V gene TRBV27; TRBD1 is a possible D gene (6 bases). Germline-derived CDR1 and CDR2 are MNHEY and SMNVEV (reference sequence). This CDR3 has 14 residues. Deletions cut 5 bases from V and 3 bases from J, with 13 bases between. The DNA of the CDR3 is TGTGCCAGCAGTCAAGGGGGAGGGTACACTGAAGCTTTCTTT. The encoded protein is CASSQGGGYTEAFF.

J is TRBJ2-7 and V is TRBV5-1; a possible D gene is TRBD1 (6 bases). The CDR3 contains 14 residues. Germline CDR1 reads SGHRS; CDR2 reads YFSETQ. V was trimmed by 6 bases and J by 7 bases, leaving 20 bases between them. CDR3 region: CASKRPGDHQEQYF. The CDR3 DNA sequence: TGCGCCAGCAAACGACCAGGGGATCATCAGGAGCAGTACTTC.

The rearrangement links TRBV5-4 to TRBJ1-2; D is ambiguous. The germline CDR1 and CDR2 sequences are SGHNT and YYREEE (reference sequence). V lost 3 bases and J 1 base, leaving 22 bases between the germline ends. This CDR3 is built from 18 residues. CDR3 amino acids: CASSSFPRVKYYNYGYTF. CDR3 in DNA: TGTGCCAGCAGCTCATTCCCACGAGTTAAGTACTATAACTATGGCTACACCTTC.

Only one count was recorded for this clone. The chain uses TRBV6-1 and TRBJ1-1, with unresolved D. The CDR3 extends over 15 amino acids. Germline V gives CDR1 MNHNS, CDR2 SASEGT. V was shortened by 1 base and J by 1 base, with 10 bases between the two germline ends. CDR3 region: CASSEGVAGNTEAFF. DNA of the CDR3: TGTGCCAGCAGTGAAGGAGTTGCAGGGAACACTGAAGCTTTCTTT.